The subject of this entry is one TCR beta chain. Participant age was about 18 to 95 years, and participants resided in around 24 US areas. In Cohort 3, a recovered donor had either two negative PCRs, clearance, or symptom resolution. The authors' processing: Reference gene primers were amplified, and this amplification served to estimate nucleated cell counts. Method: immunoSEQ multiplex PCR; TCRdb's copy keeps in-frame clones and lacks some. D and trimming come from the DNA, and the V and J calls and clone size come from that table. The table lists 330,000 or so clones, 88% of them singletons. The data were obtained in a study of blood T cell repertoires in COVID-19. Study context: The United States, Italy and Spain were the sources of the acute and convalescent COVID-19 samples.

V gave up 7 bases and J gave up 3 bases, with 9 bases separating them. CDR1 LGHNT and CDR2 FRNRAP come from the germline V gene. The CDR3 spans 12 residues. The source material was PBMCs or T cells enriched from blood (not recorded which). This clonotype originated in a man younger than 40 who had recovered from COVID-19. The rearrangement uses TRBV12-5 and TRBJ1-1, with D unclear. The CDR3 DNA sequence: TGTGCTAGTGCCCCCGAGGACACTGAAGCTTTCTTT. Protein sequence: CASAPEDTEAFF.